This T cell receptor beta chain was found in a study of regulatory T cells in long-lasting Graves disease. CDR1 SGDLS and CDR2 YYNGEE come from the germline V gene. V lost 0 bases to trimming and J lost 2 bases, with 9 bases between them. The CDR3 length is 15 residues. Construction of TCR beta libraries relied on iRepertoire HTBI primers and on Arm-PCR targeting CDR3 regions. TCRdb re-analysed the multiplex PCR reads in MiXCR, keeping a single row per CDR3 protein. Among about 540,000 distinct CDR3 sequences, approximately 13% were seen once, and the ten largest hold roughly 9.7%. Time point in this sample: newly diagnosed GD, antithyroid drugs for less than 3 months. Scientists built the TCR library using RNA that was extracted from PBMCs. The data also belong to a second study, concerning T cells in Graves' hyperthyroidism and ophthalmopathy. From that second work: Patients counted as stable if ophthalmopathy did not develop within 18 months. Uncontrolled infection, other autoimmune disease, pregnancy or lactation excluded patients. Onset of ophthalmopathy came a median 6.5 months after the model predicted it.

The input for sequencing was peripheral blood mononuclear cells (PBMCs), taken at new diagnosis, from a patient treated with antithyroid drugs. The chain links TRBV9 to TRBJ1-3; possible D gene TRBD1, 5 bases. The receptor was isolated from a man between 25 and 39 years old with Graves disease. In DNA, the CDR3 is TGTGCCAGCAGCGTAGAGGGGCTGGCTGGAAACACCATATATTTT. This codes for CASSVEGLAGNTIYF.